The rows below give T cell receptor beta chains drawn from one sample of a study of blood T cell repertoires in COVID-19. Produced via immunoSEQ multiplex PCR; TCRdb's table is partial and in-frame only. The top ten clones hold around 2% of a sample with 150,000 to 200,000 clones, over 85% of them seen once. Sequenced: peripheral blood. The origin of the receptors is a woman aged 60 to 75 with COVID-19, enrolled during active disease. The CDR3 runs from the conserved cysteine through the conserved F or W. D genes are given only for firm matches. Rows give clone size only sometimes, using once, few, many, or a class for an expanded clone.

V gene	clone size	J gene	D gene	CDR3 protein	CDR3 DNA
TRBV2	once	TRBJ2-7	NA	CASSEVLEGWYEQYF	TGTGCCAGCAGTGAAGTGCTGGAGGGGTGGTACGAGCAGTACTTC
TRBV5-4	NA	TRBJ1-1	TRBD1	CASSFDRGVTEAFF	TGTGCCAGCAGCTTCGACAGGGGCGTCACTGAAGCTTTCTTT
TRBV5-5	NA	TRBJ1-5	TRBD1	CASSLSTGRSNQPQHF	TGTGCCAGCAGCTTGTCGACAGGGCGTAGCAATCAGCCCCAGCATTTT
TRBV28	NA	TRBJ2-2	TRBD2	CASKLADYTGELFF	TGTGCCAGCAAACTAGCGGATTACACCGGGGAGCTGTTTTTT
TRBV19	NA	TRBJ2-5	TRBD1	CASSMRTGEETQYF	TGTGCCAGTAGTATGAGGACAGGGGAAGAGACCCAGTACTTC
TRBV7-9	NA	TRBJ1-2	NA	CASSFRNLYYGYTF	TGTGCCAGCAGCTTCAGGAACCTCTACTATGGCTACACCTTC
TRBV7-3	NA	TRBJ1-2	TRBD1	CASSLNPGTGGVGYTF	TGTGCCAGCAGCTTAAACCCTGGGACAGGGGGCGTTGGCTACACCTTC
TRBV7-7	NA	TRBJ2-2	TRBD1	CASSLGDRGLTGELFF	TGTGCCAGCAGCTTAGGGGACAGGGGTTTGACCGGGGAGCTGTTTTTT
TRBV7-2	NA	TRBJ1-1	NA	CASSFGRANTEAFF	TGTGCCAGCAGCTTTGGCAGGGCAAACACTGAAGCTTTCTTT
TRBV19	few	TRBJ1-2	TRBD1	CASSRDREFGYTF	TGTGCCAGTAGTAGAGACAGGGAATTCGGCTACACCTTC
TRBV9	NA	TRBJ1-1	NA	CASSIDPRDTEAFF	TGTGCCAGCAGCATCGACCCCAGGGACACTGAAGCTTTCTTT
TRBV18	once	TRBJ1-4	NA	CASSRQVGEKLFF	TGTGCCAGCTCGCGTCAAGTCGGTGAAAAACTGTTTTTT
TRBV3-1/TRBV3-2	NA	TRBJ2-1	NA	CASSLANEQFF	TGTGCCAGCAGCCTAGCCAATGAGCAGTTCTTC
TRBV6-2/TRBV6-3	NA	TRBJ2-1	TRBD2	CASSRERGDTIKQFF	TGTGCCAGCAGTCGCGAGCGGGGAGATACAATCAAGCAGTTCTTC
TRBV11-2	NA	TRBJ2-5	TRBD2	CASSTSGQETQYF	TGTGCCAGCAGCACTAGCGGCCAAGAGACCCAGTACTTC
TRBV3-1/TRBV3-2	NA	TRBJ1-1	NA	CASSLRGKMNTEAFF	TGTGCCAGCAGCCTACGGGGTAAGATGAACACTGAAGCTTTCTTT
TRBV3-1/TRBV3-2	NA	TRBJ2-2	TRBD1	CASSQVFGTGDTGELFF	TGTGCCAGCAGCCAAGTCTTCGGGACAGGGGACACCGGGGAGCTGTTTTTT
TRBV6-2/TRBV6-3	once	TRBJ2-5	TRBD1	CASSWRGQGSRETQYF	TGTGCCAGCAGTTGGAGGGGACAGGGGTCGAGAGAGACCCAGTACTTC
TRBV14	once	TRBJ1-2	TRBD1	CASSQTGDSNYGYTF	TGTGCCAGCAGCCAAACAGGGGATTCTAACTATGGCTACACCTTC
TRBV19	NA	TRBJ1-1	NA	CASSNLGRMNTEAFF	TGTGCCAGTAGTAACTTGGGGAGGATGAACACTGAAGCTTTCTTT